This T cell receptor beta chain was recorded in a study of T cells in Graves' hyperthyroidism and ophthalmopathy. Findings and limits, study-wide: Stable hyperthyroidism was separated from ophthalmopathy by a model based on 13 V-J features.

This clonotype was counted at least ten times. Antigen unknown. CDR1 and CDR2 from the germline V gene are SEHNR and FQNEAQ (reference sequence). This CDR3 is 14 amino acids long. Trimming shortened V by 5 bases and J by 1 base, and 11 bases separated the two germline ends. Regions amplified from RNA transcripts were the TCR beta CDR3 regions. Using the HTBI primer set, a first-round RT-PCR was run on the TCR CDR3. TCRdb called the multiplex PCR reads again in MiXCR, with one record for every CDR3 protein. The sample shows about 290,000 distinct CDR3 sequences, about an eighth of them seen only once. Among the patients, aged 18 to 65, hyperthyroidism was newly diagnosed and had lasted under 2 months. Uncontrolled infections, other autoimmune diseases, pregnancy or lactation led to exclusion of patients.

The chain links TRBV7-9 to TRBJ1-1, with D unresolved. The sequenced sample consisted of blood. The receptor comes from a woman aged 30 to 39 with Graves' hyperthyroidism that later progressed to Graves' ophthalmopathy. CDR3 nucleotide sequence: TGTGCCAGCAGCCTCCGGGTGACGAACACTGAAGCTTTCTTT. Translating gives CASSLRVTNTEAFF.